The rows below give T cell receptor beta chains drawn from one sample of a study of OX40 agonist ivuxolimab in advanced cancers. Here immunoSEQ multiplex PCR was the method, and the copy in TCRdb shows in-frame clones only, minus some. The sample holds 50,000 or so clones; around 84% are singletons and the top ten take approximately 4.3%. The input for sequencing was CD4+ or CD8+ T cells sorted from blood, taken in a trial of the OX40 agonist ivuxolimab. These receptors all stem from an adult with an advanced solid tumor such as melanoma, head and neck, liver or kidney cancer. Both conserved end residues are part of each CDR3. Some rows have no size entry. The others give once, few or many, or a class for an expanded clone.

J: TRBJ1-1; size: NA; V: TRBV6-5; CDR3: CASTWGRGNTEAFF
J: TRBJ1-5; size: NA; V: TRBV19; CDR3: CASSETAGTASNQPQHF
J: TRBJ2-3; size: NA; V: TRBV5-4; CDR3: CASSTNVGTQYF
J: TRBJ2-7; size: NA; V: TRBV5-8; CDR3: CASSISATSFTYEQYF
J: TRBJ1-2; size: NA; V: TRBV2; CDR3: CATKEAPSDNYGYTF
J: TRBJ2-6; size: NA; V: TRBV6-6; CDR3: CASSSHSGANVLTF
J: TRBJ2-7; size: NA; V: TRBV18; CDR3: CASSPGQGVYEQYF
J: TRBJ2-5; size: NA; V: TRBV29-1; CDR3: CSSRTGEETQYF
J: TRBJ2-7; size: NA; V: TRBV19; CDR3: CASSTADKMVQYF
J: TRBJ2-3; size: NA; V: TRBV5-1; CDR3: CASTMDGIADTQYF
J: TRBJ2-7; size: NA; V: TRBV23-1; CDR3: CASSLGSRSYEQYF
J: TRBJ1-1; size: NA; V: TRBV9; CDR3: CASSVGRGANTEAFF
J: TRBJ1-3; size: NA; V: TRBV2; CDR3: CASSELTAGSGNTIYF
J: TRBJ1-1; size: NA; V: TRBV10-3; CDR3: CAISESGKFTEAFF
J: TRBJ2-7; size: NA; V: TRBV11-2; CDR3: CASSPGGSAYEQYF
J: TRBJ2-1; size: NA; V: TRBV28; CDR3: CASGEEANEQFF
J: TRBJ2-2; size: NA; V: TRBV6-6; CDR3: CASSSTGWTGELFF
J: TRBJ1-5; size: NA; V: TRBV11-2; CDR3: CASSLDGTDHQPQHF
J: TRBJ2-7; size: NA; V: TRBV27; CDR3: CASRVSGGSTYEQYF
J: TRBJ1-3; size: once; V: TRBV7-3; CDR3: CASHGGTSSSGNTIYF
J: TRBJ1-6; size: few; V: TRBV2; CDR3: CASSDRRVGSPLHF
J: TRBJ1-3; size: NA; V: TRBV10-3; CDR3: CAISGPDSGNTIYF
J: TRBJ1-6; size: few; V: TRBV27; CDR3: CASRGPYNSPLHF
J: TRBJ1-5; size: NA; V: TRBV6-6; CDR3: CASRPDRGLQPQHF
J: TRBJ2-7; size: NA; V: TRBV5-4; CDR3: CASSFTGGAYEQYF
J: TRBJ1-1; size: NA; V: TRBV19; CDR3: CASSRTVNTEAFF
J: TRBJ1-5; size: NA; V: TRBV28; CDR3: CASRSSGLAQPQHF
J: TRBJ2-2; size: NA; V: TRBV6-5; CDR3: CASSFGGGANGELFF
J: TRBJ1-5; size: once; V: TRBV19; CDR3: CASSRGAEQPQHF
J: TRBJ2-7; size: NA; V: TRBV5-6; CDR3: CASQVGGSYEQYF
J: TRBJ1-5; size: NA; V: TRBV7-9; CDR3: CASSLSQGGQPQHF
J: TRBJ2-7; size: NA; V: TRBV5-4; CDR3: CASSLGLAGGAYEQYF
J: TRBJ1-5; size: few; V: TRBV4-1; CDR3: CASSQGQRNQPQHF
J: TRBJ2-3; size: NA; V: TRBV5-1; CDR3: CASSTGQDTDTQYF
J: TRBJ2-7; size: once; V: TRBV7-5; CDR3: CASSPRDGYEQYF